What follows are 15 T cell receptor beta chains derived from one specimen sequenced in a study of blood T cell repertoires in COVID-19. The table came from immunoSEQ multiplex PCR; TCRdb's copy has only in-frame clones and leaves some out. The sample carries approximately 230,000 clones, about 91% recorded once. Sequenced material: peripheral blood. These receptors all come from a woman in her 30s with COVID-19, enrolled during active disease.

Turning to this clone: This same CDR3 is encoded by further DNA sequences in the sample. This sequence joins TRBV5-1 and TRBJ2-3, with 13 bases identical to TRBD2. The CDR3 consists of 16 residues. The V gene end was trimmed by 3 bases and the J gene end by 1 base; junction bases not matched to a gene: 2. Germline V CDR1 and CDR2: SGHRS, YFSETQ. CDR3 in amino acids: CASSSGLAGGTDTQYF. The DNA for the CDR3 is TGCGCCAGCAGCTCCGGACTAGCGGGGGGCACAGATACGCAGTATTTT.

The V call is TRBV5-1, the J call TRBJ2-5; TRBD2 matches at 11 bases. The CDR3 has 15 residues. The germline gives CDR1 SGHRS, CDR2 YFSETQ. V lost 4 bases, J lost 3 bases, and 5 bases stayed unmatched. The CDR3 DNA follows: TGCGCCAGCAGCCCCGGGACTAGCGGTGAAGAGACCCAGTACTTC. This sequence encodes CASSPGTSGEETQYF.

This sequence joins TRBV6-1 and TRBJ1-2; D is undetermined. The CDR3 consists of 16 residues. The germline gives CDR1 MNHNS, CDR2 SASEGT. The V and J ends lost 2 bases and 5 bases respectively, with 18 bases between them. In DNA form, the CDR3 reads TGTGCCAGCAGTGAATTACAAGATATATTTATATATGGCTACACCTTC. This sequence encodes CASSELQDIFIYGYTF.

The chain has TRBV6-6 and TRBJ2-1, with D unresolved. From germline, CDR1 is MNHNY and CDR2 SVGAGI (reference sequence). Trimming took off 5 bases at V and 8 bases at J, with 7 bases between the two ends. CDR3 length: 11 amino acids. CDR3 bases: TGTGCCAGCAGTACCAGCGATGAGCAGTTCTTC. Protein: CASSTSDEQFF.

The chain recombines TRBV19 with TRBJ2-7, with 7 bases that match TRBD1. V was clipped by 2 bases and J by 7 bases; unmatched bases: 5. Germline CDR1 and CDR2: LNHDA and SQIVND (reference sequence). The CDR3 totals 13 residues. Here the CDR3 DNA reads TGTGCCAGTAGTATACCACAGGGGCGGGAGCAGTACTTC. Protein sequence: CASSIPQGREQYF.

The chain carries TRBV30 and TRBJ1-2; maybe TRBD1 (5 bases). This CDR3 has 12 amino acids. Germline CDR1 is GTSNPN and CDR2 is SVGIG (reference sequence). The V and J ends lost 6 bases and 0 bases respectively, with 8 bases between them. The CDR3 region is CACPTANYGYTF. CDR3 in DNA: TGTGCCTGTCCGACAGCTAACTATGGCTACACCTTC.

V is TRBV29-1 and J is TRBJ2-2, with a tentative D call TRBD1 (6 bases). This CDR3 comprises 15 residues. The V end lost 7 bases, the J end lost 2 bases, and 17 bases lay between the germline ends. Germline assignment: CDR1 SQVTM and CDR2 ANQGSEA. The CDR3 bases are TGCAGCGCTACTCCCGGGGACATAAACACCGGGGAGCTGTTTTTT. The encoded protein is CSATPGDINTGELFF.

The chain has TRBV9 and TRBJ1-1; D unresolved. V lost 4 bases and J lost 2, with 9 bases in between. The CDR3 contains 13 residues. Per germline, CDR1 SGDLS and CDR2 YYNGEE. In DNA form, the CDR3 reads TGTGCCAGCAGCTCCCAGATAAACACTGAAGCTTTCTTT. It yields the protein CASSSQINTEAFF.

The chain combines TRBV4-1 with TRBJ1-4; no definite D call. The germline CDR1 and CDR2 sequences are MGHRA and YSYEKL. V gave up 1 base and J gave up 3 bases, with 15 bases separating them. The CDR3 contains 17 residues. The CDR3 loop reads CASSQALPGNSNEKLFF. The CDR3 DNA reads TGCGCCAGCAGCCAAGCCTTACCGGGAAACTCTAATGAAAAACTGTTTTTT.

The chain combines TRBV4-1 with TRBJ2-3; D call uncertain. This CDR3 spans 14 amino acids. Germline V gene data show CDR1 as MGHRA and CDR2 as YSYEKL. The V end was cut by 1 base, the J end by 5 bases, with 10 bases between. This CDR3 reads CASSQGGVGDTQYF. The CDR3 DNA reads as TGCGCCAGCAGCCAAGGAGGCGTTGGAGATACGCAGTATTTT.

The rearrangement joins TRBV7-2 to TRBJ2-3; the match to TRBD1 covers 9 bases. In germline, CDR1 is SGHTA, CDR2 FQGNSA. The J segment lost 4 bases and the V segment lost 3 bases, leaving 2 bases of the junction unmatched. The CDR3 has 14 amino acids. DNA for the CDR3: TGTGCCAGCAGCTTCCGGGACAGGGCAGATACGCAGTATTTT. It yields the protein CASSFRDRADTQYF. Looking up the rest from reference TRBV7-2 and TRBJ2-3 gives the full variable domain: GAGVSQSPSNKVTEKGKDVELRCDPISGHTALYWYRQSLGQGLEFLIYFQGNSAPDKSGLPSDRFSAERTGGSVSTLTIQRTQQEDSAVYLCASSFRDRADTQYFGPGTRLTVL.

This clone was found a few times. The CDR3 is CASSQEIGGFRRSPLHF. CDR3 in DNA: TGTGCCAGCAGCCAAGAAATCGGAGGGTTTCGACGTTCACCCCTCCACTTT. The J gene is TRBJ1-6, the V gene TRBV4-2; no firm D call. CDR3 size: 17 residues. V gave up 0 bases and J gave up 9 bases, with 18 bases separating them. Germline CDR1 LGHNA, CDR2 YNFKEQ.

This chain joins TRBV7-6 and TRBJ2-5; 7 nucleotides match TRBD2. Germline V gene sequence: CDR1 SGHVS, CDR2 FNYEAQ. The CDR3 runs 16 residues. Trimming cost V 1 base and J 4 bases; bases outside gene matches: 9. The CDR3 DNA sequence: TGTGCCAGCAGCTTAGAAGGCGGGGGTGGGCCAGAGACCCAGTACTTC. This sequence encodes CASSLEGGGGPETQYF.

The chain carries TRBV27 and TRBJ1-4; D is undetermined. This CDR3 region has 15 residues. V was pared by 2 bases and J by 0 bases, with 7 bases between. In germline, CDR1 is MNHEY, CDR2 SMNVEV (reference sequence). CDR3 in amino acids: CASSLSFATNEKLFF. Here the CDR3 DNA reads TGTGCCAGCAGTTTAAGCTTTGCAACTAATGAAAAACTGTTTTTT.

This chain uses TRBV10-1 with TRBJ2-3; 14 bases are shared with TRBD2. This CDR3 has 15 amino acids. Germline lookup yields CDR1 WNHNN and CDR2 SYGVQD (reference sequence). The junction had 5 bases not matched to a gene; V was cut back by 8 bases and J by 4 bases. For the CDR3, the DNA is TGCGCCAGCTCGTTGACTAGCGGGAGGGCAGATACGCAGTATTTT. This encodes CASSLTSGRADTQYF.